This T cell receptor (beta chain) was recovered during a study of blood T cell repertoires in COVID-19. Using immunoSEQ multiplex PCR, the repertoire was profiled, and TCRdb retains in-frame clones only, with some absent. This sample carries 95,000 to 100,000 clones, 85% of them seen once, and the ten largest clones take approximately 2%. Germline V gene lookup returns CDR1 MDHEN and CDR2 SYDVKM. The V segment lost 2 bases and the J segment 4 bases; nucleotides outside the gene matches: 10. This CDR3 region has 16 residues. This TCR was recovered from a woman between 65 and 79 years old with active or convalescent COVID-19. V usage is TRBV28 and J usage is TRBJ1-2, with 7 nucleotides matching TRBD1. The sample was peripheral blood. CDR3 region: CASSLDRAPGAYGYTF. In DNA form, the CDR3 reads TGTGCCAGCAGTTTAGACAGGGCCCCTGGGGCCTATGGCTACACCTTC.